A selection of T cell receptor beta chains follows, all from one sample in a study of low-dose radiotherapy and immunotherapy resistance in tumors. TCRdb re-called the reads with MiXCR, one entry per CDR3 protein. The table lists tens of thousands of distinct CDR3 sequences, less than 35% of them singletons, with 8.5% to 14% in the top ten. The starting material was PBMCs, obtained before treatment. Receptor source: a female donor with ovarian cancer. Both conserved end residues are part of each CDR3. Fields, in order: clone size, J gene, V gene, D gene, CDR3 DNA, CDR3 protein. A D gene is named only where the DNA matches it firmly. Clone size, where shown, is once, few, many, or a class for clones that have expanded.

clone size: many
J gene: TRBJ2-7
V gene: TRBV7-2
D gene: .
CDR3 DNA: TGTGCCAGCAGCCTAGGAGGGGTGGGGTTCTACGAGCAGTACTTC
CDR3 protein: CASSLGGVGFYEQYF

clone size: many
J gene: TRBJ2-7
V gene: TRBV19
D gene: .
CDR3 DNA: TGTGCCAGCGGGGCAGGGTTCTCCTACGAGCAGTACTTC
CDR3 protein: CASGAGFSYEQYF

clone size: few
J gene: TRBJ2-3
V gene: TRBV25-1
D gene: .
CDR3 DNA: TGTGCCAGCAGTTTAAAGCGGTTTAGCACAGATACGCAGTATTTT
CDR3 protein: CASSLKRFSTDTQYF

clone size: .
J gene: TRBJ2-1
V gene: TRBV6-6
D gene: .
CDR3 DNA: TGTGCCAGCAGTTACTCGAGTCAGAAGACTGAGCAGTTCTTC
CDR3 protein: CASSYSSQKTEQFF

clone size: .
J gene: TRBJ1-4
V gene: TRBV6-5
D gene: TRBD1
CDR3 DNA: TGTGCCAGCCGGGCAGGGGGCCTGGCTAATGAAAAACTGTTTTTT
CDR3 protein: CASRAGGLANEKLFF

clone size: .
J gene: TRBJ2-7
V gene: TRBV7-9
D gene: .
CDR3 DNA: TGTGCCAGCAGCCACATTAGCTACGAGCAGTACTTC
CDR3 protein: CASSHISYEQYF

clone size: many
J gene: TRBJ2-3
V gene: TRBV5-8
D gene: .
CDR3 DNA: TGTGCCAGCAGCCGCCCCAAAGCGGGCAACACAGATACGCAGTATTTT
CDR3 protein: CASSRPKAGNTDTQYF

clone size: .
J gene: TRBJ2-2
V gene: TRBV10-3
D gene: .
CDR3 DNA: TGTGCCATCAGTGAAAGTCAGAGCACCGGGGAGCTGTTTTTT
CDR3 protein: CAISESQSTGELFF

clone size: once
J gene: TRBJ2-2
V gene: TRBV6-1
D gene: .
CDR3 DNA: .
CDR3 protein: CASSEVRAGELFFF

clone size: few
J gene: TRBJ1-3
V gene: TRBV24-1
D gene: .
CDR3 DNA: TGTGCCACCAGTGACCCCGGGACACCCTCTGGAAACACCATATATTTT
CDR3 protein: CATSDPGTPSGNTIYF

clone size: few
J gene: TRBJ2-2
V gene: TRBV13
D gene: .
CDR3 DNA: .
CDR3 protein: CASSLEGLAENTGSCFF

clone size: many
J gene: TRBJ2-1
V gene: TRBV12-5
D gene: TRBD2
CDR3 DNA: TGTGCTAGTGGGCGGGAGTCAGCCTACAATGAGCAGTTCTTC
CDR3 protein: CASGRESAYNEQFF

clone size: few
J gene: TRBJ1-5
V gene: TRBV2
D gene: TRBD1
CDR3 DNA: TGTGCCAGCAGTGAGAACAGGGGTAGGGGTCAGCCCCAGCATTTT
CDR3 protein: CASSENRGRGQPQHF

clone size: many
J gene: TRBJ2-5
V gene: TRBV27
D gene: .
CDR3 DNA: TGTGCCAGCAGTTTTTTGTTTGGGGGCGGAGAGACCCAGTACTTC
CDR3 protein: CASSFLFGGGETQYF

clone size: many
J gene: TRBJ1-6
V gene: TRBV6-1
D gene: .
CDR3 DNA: TGTGCCAGCAGTGAAGCGTATACGTGGGGGGCCACCTATAATTCACCCCTCCACTTT
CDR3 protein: CASSEAYTWGATYNSPLHF

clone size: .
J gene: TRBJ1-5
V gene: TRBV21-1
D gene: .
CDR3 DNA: TGTGCCAGCAGCAATAAAGGGACACCATGCAATCAGCCCCAGCATTTT
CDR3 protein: CASSNKGTPCNQPQHF

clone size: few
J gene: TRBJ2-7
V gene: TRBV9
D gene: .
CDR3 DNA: TGTGCCAGCAGCGTAGACGTTGTTTCATACGAGCAGTACTTC
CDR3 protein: CASSVDVVSYEQYF

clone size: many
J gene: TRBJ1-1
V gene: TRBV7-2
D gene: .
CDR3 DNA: TGTGCCAGCAGCTTAGCCGGCAGGGTTGGTGAAGCTTTCTTT
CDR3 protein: CASSLAGRVGEAFF

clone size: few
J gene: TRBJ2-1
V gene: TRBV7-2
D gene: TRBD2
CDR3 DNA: TGTGCCAGCAGCTTAAGTGGGAGGGCCGGAAATGAGCAGTTCTTC
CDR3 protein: CASSLSGRAGNEQFF

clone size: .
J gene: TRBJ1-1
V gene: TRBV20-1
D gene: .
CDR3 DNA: TGCAGTGCTAGAGATCAAACAGGAAGGGCTTTCTTT
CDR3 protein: CSARDQTGRAFF

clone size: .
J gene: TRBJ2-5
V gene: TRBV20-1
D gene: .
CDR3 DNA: TGCAGTGCTAGAGTTGGCCGAGGGGGTGTGGGTCAAGAGACCCAGTACTTC
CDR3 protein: CSARVGRGGVGQETQYF

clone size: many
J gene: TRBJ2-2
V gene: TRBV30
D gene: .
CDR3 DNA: TGTGCCTGGAGTTTAGGAGTCCCCGGGGAGCTGTTTTTT
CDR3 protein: CAWSLGVPGELFF

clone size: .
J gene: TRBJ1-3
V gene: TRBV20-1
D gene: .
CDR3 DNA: TGCAGTGCTACCACCTCCAACACCATATATTTT
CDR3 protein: CSATTSNTIYF